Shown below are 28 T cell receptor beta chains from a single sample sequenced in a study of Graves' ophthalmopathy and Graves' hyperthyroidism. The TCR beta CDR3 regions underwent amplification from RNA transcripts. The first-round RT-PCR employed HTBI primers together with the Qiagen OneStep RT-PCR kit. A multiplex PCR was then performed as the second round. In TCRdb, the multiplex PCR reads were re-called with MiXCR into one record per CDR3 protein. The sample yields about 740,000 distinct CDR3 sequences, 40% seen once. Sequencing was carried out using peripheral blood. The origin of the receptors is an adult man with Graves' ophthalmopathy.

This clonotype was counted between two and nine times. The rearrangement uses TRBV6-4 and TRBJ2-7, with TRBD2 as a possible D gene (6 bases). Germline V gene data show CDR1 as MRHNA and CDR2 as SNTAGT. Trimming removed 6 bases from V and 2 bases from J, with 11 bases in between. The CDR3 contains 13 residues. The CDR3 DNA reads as TGTGCCAGCAGCCGGGACTTTACCTACGAGCAGTACTTC. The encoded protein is CASSRDFTYEQYF.

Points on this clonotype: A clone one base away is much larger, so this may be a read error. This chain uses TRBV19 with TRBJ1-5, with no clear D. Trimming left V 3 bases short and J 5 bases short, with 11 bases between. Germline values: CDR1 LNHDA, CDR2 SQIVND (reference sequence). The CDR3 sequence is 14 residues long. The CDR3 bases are TGTGCCAGTAGTATCGGGGAAATGCATCAGCCCCAGCATTTT. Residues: CASSIGEMHQPQHF.

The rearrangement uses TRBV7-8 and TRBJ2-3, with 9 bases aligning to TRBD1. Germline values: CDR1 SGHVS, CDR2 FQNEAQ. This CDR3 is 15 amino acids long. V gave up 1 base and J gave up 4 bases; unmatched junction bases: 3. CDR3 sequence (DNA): TGTGCCAGCAGCTTAGGGACAGGGGTTGCAGATACGCAGTATTTT. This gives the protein CASSLGTGVADTQYF.

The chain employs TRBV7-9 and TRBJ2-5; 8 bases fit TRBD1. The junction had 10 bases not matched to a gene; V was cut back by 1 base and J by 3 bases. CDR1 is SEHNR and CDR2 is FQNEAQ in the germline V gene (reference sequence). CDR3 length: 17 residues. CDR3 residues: CASSLGRTGISEETQYF. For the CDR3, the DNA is TGTGCCAGCAGCTTAGGCCGGACAGGGATTTCCGAAGAGACCCAGTACTTC.

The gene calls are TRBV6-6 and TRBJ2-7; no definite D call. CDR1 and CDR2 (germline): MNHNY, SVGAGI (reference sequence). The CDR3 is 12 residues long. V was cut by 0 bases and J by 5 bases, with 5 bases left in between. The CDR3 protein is CASSYSGDEQYF. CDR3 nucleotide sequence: TGTGCCAGCAGTTACTCGGGTGACGAGCAGTACTTC.

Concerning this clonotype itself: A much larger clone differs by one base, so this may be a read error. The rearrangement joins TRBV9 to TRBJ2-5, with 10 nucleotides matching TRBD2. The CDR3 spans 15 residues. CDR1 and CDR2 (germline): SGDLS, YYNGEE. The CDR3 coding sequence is TGTGCCAACAGCGTAGAAGCGGGGGGGCGCGAGACCCAGTACTTC. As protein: CANSVEAGGRETQYF.

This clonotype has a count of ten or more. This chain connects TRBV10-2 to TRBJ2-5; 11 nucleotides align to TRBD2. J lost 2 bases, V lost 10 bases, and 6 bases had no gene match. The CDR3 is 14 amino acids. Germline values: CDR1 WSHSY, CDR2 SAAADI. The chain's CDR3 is CATRLAGSQETQYF. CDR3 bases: TGCGCCACCAGACTAGCGGGGTCACAAGAGACCCAGTACTTC.

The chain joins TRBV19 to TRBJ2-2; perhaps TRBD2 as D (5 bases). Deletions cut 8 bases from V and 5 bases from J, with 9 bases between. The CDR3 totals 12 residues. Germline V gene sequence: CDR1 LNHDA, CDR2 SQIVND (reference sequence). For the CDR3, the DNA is TGTGCCAGTTTCGCGGGTACCGGGGAGCTGTTTTTT. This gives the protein CASFAGTGELFF.

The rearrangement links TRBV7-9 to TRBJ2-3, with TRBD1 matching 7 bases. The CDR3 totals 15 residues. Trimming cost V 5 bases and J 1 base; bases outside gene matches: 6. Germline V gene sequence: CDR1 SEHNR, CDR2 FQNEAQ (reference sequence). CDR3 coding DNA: TGTGCCAGCAGCCCTGACAGGGCCCGCACAGATACGCAGTATTTT. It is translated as CASSPDRARTDTQYF.

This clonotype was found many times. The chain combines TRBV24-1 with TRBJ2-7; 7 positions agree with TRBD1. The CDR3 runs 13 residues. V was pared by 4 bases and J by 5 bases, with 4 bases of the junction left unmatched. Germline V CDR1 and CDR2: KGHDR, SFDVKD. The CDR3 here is CATSEPTGDEQYF. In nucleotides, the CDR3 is TGTGCCACCAGTGAACCTACAGGGGACGAGCAGTACTTC.

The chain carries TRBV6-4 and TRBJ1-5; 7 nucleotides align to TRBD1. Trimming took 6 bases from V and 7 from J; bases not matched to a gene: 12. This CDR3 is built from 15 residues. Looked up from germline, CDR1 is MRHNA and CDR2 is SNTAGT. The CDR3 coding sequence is TGTGCCAGCAGGAGAGGAGCAGGGGGTATACAGCCCCAGCATTTT. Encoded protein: CASRRGAGGIQPQHF.

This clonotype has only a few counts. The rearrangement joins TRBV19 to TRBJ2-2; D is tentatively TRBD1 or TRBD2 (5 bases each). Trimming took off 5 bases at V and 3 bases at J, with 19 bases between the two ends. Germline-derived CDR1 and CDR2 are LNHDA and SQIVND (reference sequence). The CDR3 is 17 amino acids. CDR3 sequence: CASSPPPLVGDTGELFF. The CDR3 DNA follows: TGTGCCAGTAGTCCCCCGCCCCTAGTGGGGGACACCGGGGAGCTGTTTTTT.

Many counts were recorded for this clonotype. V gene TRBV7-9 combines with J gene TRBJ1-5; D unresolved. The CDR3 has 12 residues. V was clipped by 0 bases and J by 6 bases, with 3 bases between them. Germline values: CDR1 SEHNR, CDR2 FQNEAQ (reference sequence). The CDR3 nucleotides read TGTGCCAGCAGCTTAGCGAGTCAGCCCCAGCATTTT. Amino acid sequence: CASSLASQPQHF.

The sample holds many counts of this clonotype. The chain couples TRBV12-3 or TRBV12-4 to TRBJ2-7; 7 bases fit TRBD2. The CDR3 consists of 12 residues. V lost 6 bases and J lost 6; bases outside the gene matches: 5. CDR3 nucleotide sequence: TGTGCCAGCAGCCCTGGGACTACCGAGCAGTACTTC. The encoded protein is CASSPGTTEQYF.

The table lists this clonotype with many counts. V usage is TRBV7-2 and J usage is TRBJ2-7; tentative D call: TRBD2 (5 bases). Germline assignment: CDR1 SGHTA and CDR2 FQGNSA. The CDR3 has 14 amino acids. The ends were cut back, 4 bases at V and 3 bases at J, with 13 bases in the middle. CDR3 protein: CASSSYGIGYEQYF. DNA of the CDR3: TGTGCCAGCAGCTCGTACGGGATCGGCTACGAGCAGTACTTC. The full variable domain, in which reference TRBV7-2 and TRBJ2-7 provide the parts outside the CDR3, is GAGVSQSPSNKVTEKGKDVELRCDPISGHTALYWYRQSLGQGLEFLIYFQGNSAPDKSGLPSDRFSAERTGGSVSTLTIQRTQQEDSAVYLCASSSYGIGYEQYFGPGTRLTVT.

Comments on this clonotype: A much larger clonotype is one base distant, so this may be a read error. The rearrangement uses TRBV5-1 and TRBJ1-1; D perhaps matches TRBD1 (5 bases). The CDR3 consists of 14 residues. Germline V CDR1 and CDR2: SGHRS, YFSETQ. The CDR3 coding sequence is TGCGTCAGCGGGACCGGGAAGCTCGGCACTGAAGCTTTCTTT. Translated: CVSGTGKLGTEAFF.

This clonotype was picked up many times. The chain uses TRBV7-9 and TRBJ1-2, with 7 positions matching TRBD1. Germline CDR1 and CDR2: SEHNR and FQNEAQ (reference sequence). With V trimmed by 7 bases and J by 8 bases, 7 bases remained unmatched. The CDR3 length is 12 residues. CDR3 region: CASNQGVRGYTF. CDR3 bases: TGTGCCAGCAACCAGGGGGTGAGGGGCTACACCTTC.

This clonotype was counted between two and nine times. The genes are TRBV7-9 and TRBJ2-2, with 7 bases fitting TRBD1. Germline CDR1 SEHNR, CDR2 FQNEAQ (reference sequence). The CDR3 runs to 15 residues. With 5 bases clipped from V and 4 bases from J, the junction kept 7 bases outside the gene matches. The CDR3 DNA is TGTGCCAGCAGCATAACAGGGGACGGCACCGGGGAGCTGTTTTTT. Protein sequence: CASSITGDGTGELFF.

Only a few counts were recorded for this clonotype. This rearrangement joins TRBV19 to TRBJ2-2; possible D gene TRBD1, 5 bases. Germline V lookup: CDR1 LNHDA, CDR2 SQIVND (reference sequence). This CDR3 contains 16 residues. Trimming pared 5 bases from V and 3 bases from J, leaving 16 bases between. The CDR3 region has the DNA TGTGCCAGTAGTCAACAGGAATTTAGTGACACCGGGGAGCTGTTTTTT. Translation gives CASSQQEFSDTGELFF.

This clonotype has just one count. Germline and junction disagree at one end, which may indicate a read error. CDR3 bases: TGTACCAGCAGCCCCCGGACGGGCAACACTGAAGCTTTCTTT. The encoded protein is CTSSPRTGNTEAFF. V and J are TRBV11-2 and TRBJ1-1; D is unresolved. The CDR3 has 14 amino acids. Looked up from germline, CDR1 is SGHAT and CDR2 is FQNNGV.

The CDR3 DNA reads TGTGCCAGCAGCTTAGACCCCAGGGGGGCCGAGCAGTACTTC. Amino acids: CASSLDPRGAEQYF. The chain links TRBV11-2 to TRBJ2-7; a possible D gene is TRBD1 (7 bases). The germline V gene has CDR1 SGHAT and CDR2 FQNNGV. V dropped 0 bases and J dropped 6 bases, with 12 bases sitting between them. The CDR3 loop spans 14 amino acids. The full variable domain, with the rest looked up from reference TRBV11-2 and TRBJ2-7, is EAGVAQSPRYKIIEKRQSVAFWCNPISGHATLYWYQQILGQGPKLLIQFQNNGVVDDSQLPKDRFSAERLKGVDSTLKIQPAKLEDSAVYLCASSLDPRGAEQYFGPGTRLTVT.

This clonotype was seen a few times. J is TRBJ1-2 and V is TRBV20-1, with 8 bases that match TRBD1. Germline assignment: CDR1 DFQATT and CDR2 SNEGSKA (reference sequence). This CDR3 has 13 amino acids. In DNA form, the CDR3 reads TGCAGCGCACGACAGGGGATGAGCTATGGCTACACCTTC. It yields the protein CSARQGMSYGYTF.

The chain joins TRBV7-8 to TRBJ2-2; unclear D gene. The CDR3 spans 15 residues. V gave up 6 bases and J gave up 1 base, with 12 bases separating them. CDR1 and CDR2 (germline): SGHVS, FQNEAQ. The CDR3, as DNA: TGTGCCAGCAGTTCGAGCTTAAAGAACACCGGGGAGCTGTTTTTT. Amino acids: CASSSSLKNTGELFF.

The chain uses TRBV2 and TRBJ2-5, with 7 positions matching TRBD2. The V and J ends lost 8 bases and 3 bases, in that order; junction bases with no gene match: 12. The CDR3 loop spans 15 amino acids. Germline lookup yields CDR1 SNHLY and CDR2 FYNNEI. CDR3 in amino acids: CASVEDSGPEETQYF. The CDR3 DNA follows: TGTGCCAGCGTTGAAGATAGCGGGCCGGAAGAGACCCAGTACTTC.

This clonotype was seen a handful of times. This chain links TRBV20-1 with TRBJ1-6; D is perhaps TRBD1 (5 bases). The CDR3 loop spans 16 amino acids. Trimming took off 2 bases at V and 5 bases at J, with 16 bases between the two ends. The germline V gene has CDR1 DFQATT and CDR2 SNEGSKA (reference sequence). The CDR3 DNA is TGCAGTGCTAGAAATACCGGGACGGGGAATAATTCACCCCTCCACTTT. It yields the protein CSARNTGTGNNSPLHF.

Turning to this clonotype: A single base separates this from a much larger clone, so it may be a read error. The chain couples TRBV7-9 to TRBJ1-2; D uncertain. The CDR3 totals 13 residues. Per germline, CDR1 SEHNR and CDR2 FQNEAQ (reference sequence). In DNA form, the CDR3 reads TGTGCCGGCAGCCCCTACCTGGATGATGGCTACACCTTC. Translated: CAGSPYLDDGYTF.

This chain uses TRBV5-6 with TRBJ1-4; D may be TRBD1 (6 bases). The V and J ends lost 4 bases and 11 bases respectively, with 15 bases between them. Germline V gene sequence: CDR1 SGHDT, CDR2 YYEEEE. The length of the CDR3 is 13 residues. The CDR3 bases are TGTGCCAGCAGCCTAACAGGGTCGGATAAACTGTTTTTT. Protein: CASSLTGSDKLFF.

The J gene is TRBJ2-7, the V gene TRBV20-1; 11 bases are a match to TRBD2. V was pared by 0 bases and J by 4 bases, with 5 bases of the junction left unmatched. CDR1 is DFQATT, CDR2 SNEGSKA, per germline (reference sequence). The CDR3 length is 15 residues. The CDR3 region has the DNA TGCAGTGCTAGAGATTCTAGCGGGAGGCCTTACGAGCAGTACTTC. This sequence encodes CSARDSSGRPYEQYF.